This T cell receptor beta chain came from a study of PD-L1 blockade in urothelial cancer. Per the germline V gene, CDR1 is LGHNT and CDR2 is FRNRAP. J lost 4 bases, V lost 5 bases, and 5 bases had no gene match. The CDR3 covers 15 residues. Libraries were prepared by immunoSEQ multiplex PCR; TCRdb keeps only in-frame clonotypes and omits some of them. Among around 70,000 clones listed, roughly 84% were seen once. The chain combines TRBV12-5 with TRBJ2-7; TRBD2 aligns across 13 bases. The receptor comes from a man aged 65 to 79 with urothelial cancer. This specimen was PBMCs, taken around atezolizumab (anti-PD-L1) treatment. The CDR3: CASGNWTSGSYEQYF. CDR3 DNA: TGTGCTAGTGGTAACTGGACTAGCGGGAGTTACGAGCAGTACTTC.